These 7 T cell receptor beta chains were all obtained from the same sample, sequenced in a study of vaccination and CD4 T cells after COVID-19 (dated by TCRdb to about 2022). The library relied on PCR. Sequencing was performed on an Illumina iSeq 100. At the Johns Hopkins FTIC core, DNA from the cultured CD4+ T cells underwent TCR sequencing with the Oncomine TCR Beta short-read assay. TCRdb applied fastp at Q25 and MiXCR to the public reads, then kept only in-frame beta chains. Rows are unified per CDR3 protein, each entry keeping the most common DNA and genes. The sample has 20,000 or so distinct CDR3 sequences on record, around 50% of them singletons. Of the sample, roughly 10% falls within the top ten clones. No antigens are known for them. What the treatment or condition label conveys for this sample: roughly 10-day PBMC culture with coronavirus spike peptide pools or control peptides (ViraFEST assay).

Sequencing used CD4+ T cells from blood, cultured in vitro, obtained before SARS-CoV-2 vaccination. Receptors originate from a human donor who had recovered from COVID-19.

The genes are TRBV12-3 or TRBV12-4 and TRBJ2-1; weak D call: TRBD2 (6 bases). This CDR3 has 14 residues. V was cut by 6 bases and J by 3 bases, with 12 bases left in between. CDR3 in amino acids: CASRPGDLYNEQFF. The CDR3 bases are TGTGCCAGCAGACCGGGAGACCTCTACAATGAGCAGTTCTTC.

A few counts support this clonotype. The CDR3 spells CASSFPPRLAGVINPYEQYF. As DNA, the CDR3 is TGTGCCAGCAGTTTCCCTCCCAGACTAGCGGGAGTAATTAATCCCTACGAGCAGTACTTC. The chain carries TRBV28 and TRBJ2-7, with 12 nucleotides matching TRBD2. Germline V gene data show CDR1 as MDHEN and CDR2 as SYDVKM. The trim removed 3 bases at V and 2 bases at J, leaving 17 bases unmatched. The CDR3 covers 20 residues.

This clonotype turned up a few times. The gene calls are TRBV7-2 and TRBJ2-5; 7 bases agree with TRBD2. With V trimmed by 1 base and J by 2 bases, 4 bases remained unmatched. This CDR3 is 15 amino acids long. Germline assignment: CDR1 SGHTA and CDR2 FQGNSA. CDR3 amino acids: CASSLGASGQETQYF. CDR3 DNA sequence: TGTGCCAGCAGCTTAGGGGCTAGCGGACAAGAGACCCAGTACTTC. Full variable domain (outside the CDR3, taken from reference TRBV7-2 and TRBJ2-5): GAGVSQSPSNKVTEKGKDVELRCDPISGHTALYWYRQSLGQGLEFLIYFQGNSAPDKSGLPSDRFSAERTGGSVSTLTIQRTQQEDSAVYLCASSLGASGQETQYFGPGTRLLVL.

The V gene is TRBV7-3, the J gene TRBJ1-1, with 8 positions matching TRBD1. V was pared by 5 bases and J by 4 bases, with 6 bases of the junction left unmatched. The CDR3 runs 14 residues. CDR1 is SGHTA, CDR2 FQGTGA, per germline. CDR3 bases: TGTGCCAGCAGCCGCGGACAGGGTTTCACTGAAGCTTTCTTT. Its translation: CASSRGQGFTEAFF.

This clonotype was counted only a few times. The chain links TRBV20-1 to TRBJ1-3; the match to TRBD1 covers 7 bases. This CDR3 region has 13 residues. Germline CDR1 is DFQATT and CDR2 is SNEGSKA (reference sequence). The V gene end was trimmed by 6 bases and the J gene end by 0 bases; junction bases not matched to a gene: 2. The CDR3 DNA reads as TGCAGTGCAAACAGGGGCTCTGGAAACACCATATATTTT. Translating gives CSANRGSGNTIYF.

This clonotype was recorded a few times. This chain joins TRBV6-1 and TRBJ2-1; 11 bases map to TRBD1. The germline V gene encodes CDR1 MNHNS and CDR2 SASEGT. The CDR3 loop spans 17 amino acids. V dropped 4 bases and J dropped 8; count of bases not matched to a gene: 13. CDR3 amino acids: CASSGTGGWGDSHEQFF. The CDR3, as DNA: TGTGCCAGCAGTGGGACAGGGGGCTGGGGAGATAGCCATGAGCAGTTCTTC.

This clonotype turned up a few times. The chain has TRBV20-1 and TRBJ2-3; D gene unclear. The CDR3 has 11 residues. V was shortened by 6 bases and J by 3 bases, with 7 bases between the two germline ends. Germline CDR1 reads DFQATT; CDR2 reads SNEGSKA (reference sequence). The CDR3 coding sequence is TGCAGTGCGGAACAAACAGATACGCAGTATTTT. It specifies CSAEQTDTQYF.